These T cell receptor beta chains were read from a single sample in a study of human T cells and chemical hapten exposure. TCRdb reanalysed the RACE reads using MiXCR and keeps one entry per CDR3 protein. The data contain around 60,000 distinct CDR3 sequences, around 7% of them singletons. The sample in question was whole blood, obtained in connection with sensitization to the hapten diphenylcyclopropenone (DPC). These receptors originate from a woman aged 25 to 45 with alopecia areata. Some clones in this sample may be carry-over from other donors' samples. The CDR3 runs from the conserved cysteine through the conserved F or W. The order of the fields is J gene, V gene, clone size, CDR3 length, D gene, CDR3 DNA, CDR3 protein. The D gene is left open where the match is weak. Clone size is not always given. Where it is, it says once, few, many or a class for expanded clones.

>TRBJ2-7|TRBV5-1|many|15|TRBD2
TGCGCCAGCAGCCCCGGCGGGGGGGGACCTTACGAGCAGTACTTC
CASSPGGGGPYEQYF
>TRBJ1-4|TRBV20-1|-|13|-
TGCAGTGCTCTTAGCGAGGACGGGCTCGGTCTGTTTTTT
CSALSEDGLGLFF
>TRBJ2-7|TRBV29-1|many|14|-
TGCAGCGTTGAAGCCCTCGACGAGGGCTACGAGCAGTACTTC
CSVEALDEGYEQYF
>TRBJ2-5|TRBV9|many|13|-
TGTGCCAGCAGCGTAGCACAGCAAGAGACCCAGTACTTC
CASSVAQQETQYF
>TRBJ1-5|TRBV20-1|few|14|TRBD1
TGCAGTGCAGAAAGGACAGGGAGCAATCAGCCCCAGCATTTT
CSAERTGSNQPQHF
>TRBJ1-6|TRBV20-1|many|15|-
TGCAGTGCTAGAGCAAGTGCCTCCTATAATTCACCCCTCCACTTT
CSARASASYNSPLHF
>TRBJ1-5|TRBV5-1|many|19|TRBD1
TGCGCCAGCAGCTGGGGCCGAGGGGACAGCCAGGGGAGCAATCAGCCCCAGCATTTT
CASSWGRGDSQGSNQPQHF
>TRBJ2-7|TRBV29-1|many|12|-
TGCAGCGTTGGGGCCAGGGTTGGCGAGCAGTACTTC
CSVGARVGEQYF
>TRBJ1-1|TRBV6-1|few|12|-
TGTGCCAGCAGTGAATTGGACACTGAAGCTTTCTTT
CASSELDTEAFF
>TRBJ1-5|TRBV18|few|16|TRBD1
TGTGCCAGCTCACCGTTGGGACAGGGGGCCGATCAGCCCCAGCATTTT
CASSPLGQGADQPQHF
>TRBJ1-5|TRBV2|-|18|TRBD1
TGTGCCAGCAGTTCTAGACGGGACAGGGGGATGAGCAATCAGCCCCAGCATTTT
CASSSRRDRGMSNQPQHF
>TRBJ2-6|TRBV12-3/TRBV12-4|-|15|-
TGTGCCAGCACCACCGGTGGGTCTGGGGCCAACGTCCTGACTTTC
CASTTGGSGANVLTF
>TRBJ1-5|TRBV2|few|15|-
TGTGCCAGCAGTGATGAACCCCGGGGCAATCAGCCCCAGCATTTT
CASSDEPRGNQPQHF
>TRBJ2-3|TRBV6-1|many|16|-
TGTGCCAGCGAGTGGGGTTGGGGGACGGGCACAGATACGCAGTATTTT
CASEWGWGTGTDTQYF
>TRBJ1-2|TRBV12-3/TRBV12-4|many|14|-
TGTGCCAGCAGTCTAGGGGGGCGGGGCTATGGCTACACCTTC
CASSLGGRGYGYTF
>TRBJ2-6|TRBV12-3/TRBV12-4|many|15|-
TGTGCCAGCAGCTATACAGGGTCTGGGGCCAACGTCCTGACTTTC
CASSYTGSGANVLTF
>TRBJ2-7|TRBV18|many|15|-
TGTGCCAGCTCACCTCAGACAGTTCGGACCTACGAGCAGTACTTC
CASSPQTVRTYEQYF
>TRBJ1-1|TRBV5-1|many|16|TRBD1
TGCGCCAGCAGCTTGGCTTCATCCGGGACAGGCACTGAAGCTTTCTTT
CASSLASSGTGTEAFF
>TRBJ1-6|TRBV27|many|15|-
TGTGCCAGCAGCCCGGGGACGGGCAAAGGGTCACCCCTCCACTTT
CASSPGTGKGSPLHF
>TRBJ1-5|TRBV6-1|many|13|-
TGTGCCAGCAGTGAAGTCAGGGCTCAGCCCCAGCATTTT
CASSEVRAQPQHF
>TRBJ1-4|TRBV19|few|16|-
TGTGCCAGTAGTATCTGGTTTCCGCCCCCAGGCCCTCTACTGTTTTTT
CASSIWFPPPGPLLFF
>TRBJ1-4|TRBV20-1|few|16|-
TGCAGTGCTAGAGATCCCGCCAGAGTGTGGGTTGAAAAACTGTTTTTT
CSARDPARVWVEKLFF
>TRBJ2-5|TRBV7-7|many|14|TRBD1
TGTGCTAGCAGCAACCGGGACAGGAAAGAGACCCAGTACTTC
CASSNRDRKETQYF
>TRBJ1-5|TRBV6-1|many|15|-
TGTGCCAGCAGTGAAGGCTCCCGGGGGAATCAGCCCCAGCATTTT
CASSEGSRGNQPQHF
>TRBJ2-1|TRBV10-3|many|13|TRBD1
TGTGCCACGACAGGGGACCCATCCAATGAGCAGTTCTTC
CATTGDPSNEQFF
>TRBJ1-2|TRBV6-5|many|14|-
TGTGCCAGCAGTTACTCACAGTCCAACTATGGCTACACCTTC
CASSYSQSNYGYTF
>TRBJ1-1|TRBV3-1|many|15|TRBD1
TGTGCCAGCAGCCCCCAGGGGGGCTCGTACACTGAAGCTTTCTTT
CASSPQGGSYTEAFF
>TRBJ2-5|TRBV5-4|many|14|-
TGTGCCAGCAGCTTAACAGACAGGCAAGAGACCCAGTACTTC
CASSLTDRQETQYF
>TRBJ1-1|TRBV6-7|many|15|-
TGTGCCAGCAGTTACTCGAGTGGGGTGAACACTGAAGCTTTCTTT
CASSYSSGVNTEAFF
>TRBJ2-3|TRBV5-1|many|15|-
TGCGCCAGCAGCAACGTCGGACCCAGCACAGATACGCAGTATTTT
CASSNVGPSTDTQYF
>TRBJ1-1|TRBV5-1|many|14|-
TGCGCCAGCAGAACGCAGGCTGTGAACACTGAAGCTTTCTTT
CASRTQAVNTEAFF
>TRBJ2-5|TRBV3-1|many|14|TRBD2
TGTGCCAGCAGCCAAGTTAGCGGGGAAGAGACCCAGTACTTC
CASSQVSGEETQYF
>TRBJ1-1|TRBV18|few|14|-
TGTGCCAGCTCACCGCGGAATTCGGACACTGAAGCTTTCTTT
CASSPRNSDTEAFF
>TRBJ2-3|TRBV5-8|many|12|-
TGTGCCAGCAGCCGGGGTGGAGATACGCAGTATTTT
CASSRGGDTQYF
>TRBJ1-4|TRBV9|many|16|-
TGTGCCAGCAGCGTAGGAAGACAGTCAACTAATGAAAAACTGTTTTTT
CASSVGRQSTNEKLFF
>TRBJ1-2|TRBV6-5|many|15|TRBD1
TGTGCCAGCAGTTACTCGACAGGGGGCGACTATGGCTACACCTTC
CASSYSTGGDYGYTF